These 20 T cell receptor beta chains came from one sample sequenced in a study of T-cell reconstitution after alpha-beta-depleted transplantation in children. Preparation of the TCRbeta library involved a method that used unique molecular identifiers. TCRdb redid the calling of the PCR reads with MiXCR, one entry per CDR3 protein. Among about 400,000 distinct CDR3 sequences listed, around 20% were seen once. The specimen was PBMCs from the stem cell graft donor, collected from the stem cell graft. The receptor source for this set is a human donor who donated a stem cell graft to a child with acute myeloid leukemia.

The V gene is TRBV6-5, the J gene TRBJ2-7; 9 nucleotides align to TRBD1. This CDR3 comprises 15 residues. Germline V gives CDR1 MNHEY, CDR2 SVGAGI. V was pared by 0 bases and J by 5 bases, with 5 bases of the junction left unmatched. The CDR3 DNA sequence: TGTGCCAGCAGTTACTCGCTGGACAGGGGCAACGAGCAGTACTTC. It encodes CASSYSLDRGNEQYF.

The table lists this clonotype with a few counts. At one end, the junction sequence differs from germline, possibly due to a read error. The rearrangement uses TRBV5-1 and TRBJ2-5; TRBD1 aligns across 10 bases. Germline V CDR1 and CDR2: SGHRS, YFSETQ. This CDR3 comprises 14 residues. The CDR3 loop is CASSPGTGAETQYF. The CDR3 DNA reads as TGTGCCAGCAGCCCCGGGACAGGGGCAGAGACCCAGTACTTC.

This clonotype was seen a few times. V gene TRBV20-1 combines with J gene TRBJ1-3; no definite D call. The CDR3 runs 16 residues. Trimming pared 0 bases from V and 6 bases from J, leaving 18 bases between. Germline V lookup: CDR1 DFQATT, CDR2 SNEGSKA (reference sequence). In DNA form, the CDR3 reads TGCAGTGCTAGAGATAGCGGGCGGGGTTCCGCAAACACCATATATTTT. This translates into CSARDSGRGSANTIYF.

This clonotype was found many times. The CDR3 coding sequence is TGTGCCAGCAGTTTAGCGGAAGGGGCCGAGCTGTTTTTT. This sequence encodes CASSLAEGAELFF. J is TRBJ2-2 and V is TRBV12-3 or TRBV12-4, with a weak D call TRBD1 (5 bases). The CDR3 has 13 residues. Trimming cost V 0 bases and J 11 bases, with 10 bases left between them.

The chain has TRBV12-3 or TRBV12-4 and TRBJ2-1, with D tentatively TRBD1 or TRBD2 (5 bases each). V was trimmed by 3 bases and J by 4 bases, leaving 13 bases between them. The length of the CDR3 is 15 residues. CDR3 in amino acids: CASSFLRDGYNEQFF. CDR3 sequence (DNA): TGTGCCAGCAGTTTTCTCCGGGACGGTTACAATGAGCAGTTCTTC.

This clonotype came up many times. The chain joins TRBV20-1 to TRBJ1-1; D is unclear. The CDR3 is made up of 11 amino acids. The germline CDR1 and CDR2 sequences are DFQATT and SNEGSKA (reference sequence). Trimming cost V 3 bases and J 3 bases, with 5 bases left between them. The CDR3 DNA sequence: TGCAGTGCTAGTCTAGACACTGAAGCTTTCTTT. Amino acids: CSASLDTEAFF.

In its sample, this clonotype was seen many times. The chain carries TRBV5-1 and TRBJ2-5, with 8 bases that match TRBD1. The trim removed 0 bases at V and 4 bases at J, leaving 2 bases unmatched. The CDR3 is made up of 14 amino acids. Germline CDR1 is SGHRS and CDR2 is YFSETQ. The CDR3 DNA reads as TGCGCCAGCAGCTTGGACAGGGGGGCAGAGACCCAGTACTTC. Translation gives CASSLDRGAETQYF.

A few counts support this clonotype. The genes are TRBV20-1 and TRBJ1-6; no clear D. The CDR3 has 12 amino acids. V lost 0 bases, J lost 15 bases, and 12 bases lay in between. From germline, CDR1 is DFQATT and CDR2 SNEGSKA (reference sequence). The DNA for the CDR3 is TGCAGTGCTAGAGATCGAGGCCTAGTCCTCCACTTT. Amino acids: CSARDRGLVLHF.

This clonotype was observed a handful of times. CDR3 in amino acids: CASTISGNTIYF. The CDR3 DNA follows: TGTGCCAGCACCATCTCTGGAAACACCATATATTTT. The chain couples TRBV12-3 or TRBV12-4 to TRBJ1-3; D not resolved. The V gene lost 7 bases and the J gene lost 0 bases, with 4 bases spanning the gap. The CDR3 has 12 amino acids.

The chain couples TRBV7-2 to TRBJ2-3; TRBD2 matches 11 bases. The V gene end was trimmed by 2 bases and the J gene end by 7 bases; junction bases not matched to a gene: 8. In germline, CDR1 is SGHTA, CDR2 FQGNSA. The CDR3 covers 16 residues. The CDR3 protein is CASSLPSGRRRNTQYF. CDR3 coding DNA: TGTGCCAGCAGCTTACCTAGCGGGAGGAGGCGGAATACGCAGTATTTT.

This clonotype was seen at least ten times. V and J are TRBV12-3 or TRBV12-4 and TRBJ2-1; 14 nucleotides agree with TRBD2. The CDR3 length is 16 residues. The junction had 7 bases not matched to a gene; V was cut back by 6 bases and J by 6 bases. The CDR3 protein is CASRTSGTSGSNEQFF. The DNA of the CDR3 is TGTGCCAGCAGAACCTCCGGGACTAGCGGGAGCAATGAGCAGTTCTTC.

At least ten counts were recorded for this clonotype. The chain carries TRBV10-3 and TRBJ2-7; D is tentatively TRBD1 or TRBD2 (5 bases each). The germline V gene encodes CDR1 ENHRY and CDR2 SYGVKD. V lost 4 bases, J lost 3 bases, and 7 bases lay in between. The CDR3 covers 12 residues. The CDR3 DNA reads TGTGCCATCAGTGGGGACCTCTACGAGCAGTACTTC. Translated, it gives CAISGDLYEQYF.

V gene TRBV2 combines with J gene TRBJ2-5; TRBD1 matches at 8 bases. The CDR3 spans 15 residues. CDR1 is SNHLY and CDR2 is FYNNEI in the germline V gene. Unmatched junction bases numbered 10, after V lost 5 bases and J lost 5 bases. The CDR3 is CASSQPGGVVETQYF. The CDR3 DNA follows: TGTGCCAGCAGTCAACCAGGGGGCGTTGTGGAGACCCAGTACTTC.

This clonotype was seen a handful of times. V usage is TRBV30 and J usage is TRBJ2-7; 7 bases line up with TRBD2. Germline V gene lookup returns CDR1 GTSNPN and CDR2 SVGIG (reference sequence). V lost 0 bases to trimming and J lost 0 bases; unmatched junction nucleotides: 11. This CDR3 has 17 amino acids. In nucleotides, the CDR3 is TGTGCCTGGAGTGTACTTGCGGGAGAATTGGCCTCCTACGAGCAGTACTTC. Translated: CAWSVLAGELASYEQYF.

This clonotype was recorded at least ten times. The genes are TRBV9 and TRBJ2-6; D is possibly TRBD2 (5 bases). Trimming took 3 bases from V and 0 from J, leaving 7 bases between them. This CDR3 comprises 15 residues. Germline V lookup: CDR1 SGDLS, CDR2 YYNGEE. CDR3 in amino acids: CASSATSSGANVLTF. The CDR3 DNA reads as TGTGCCAGCAGCGCTACTAGCTCTGGGGCCAACGTCCTGACTTTC.

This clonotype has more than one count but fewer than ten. The CDR3 DNA follows: TGTGCCATCAGTGAGTCGAGGGAGGGAACCCAGCCCCAGCATTTT. This codes for CAISESREGTQPQHF. This chain links TRBV10-3 with TRBJ1-5; the D is unclear. CDR1 and CDR2 (germline): ENHRY, SYGVKD. The CDR3 has 15 residues. V was clipped by 0 bases and J by 7 bases, with 13 bases between them.

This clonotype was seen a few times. CDR3 amino acids: CSARDWREAWNEQFF. The DNA of the CDR3 is TGCAGTGCTAGAGATTGGCGGGAGGCCTGGAATGAGCAGTTCTTC. The chain employs TRBV20-1 and TRBJ2-1, with TRBD2 matching 8 bases. Germline values: CDR1 DFQATT, CDR2 SNEGSKA (reference sequence). The trim removed 0 bases at V and 7 bases at J, leaving 8 bases unmatched. This CDR3 is built from 15 residues.

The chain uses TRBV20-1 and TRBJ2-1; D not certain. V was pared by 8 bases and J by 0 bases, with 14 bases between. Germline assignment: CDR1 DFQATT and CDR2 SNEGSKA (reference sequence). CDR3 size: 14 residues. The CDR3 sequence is CSTPGGRSYNEQFF. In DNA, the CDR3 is TGCAGTACCCCCGGCGGACGCTCCTACAATGAGCAGTTCTTC.

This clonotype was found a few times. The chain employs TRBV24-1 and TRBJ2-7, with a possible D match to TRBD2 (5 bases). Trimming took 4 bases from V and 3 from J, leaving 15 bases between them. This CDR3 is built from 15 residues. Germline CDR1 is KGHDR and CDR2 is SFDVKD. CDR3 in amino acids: CATSDSRDPNYEQYF. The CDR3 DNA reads TGTGCCACCAGTGACTCACGGGATCCGAACTACGAGCAGTACTTC.

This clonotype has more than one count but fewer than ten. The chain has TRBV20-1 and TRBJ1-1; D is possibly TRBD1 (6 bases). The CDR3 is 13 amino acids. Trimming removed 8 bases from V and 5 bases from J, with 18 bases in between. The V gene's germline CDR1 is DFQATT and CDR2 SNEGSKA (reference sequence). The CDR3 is CSYRGGARTEAFF. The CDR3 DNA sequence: TGCAGTTACCGAGGGGGGGCAAGAACTGAAGCTTTCTTT.